This T cell receptor (beta chain) emerged from a study of blood T cell repertoires in COVID-19. Study-level background: From T cells, B-cell-depleted T cells, or PBMCs came the material, which was cDNA or gDNA.

TCRdb keeps only in-frame clones here, not all; method: immunoSEQ multiplex PCR. The sample has some 19,000 clones; about 88% are singletons. The V gene end was trimmed by 6 bases and the J gene end by 6 bases; junction bases not matched to a gene: 10. The CDR3 consists of 14 residues. Germline V gene sequence: CDR1 WNHNN, CDR2 SYGVQD (reference sequence). The TCR comes from a human donor in a cohort sampled during active COVID-19. The donor label of this sample is uncertain. Source material: peripheral blood. The V gene is TRBV10-1, the J gene TRBJ2-7, with TRBD2 matching 8 bases. CDR3 bases: TGCGCCAGCAGCGCCGGAGCGGGAGAACGCGAGCAGTACTTC. Amino acid sequence: CASSAGAGEREQYF.